These 14 T cell receptor beta chains were all obtained from the same sample, sequenced in a study of technical replicates of blood from a few donors. Produced via immunoSEQ multiplex PCR; TCRdb's table is partial and in-frame only. The sample holds tens of thousands of clones, 85% to 90% seen once. Sequencing input: PBMCs. These receptor sequences come from a human donor in good health. Some clones in this sample may be carry-over from other donors' samples.

A few counts support this clone. V gene TRBV4-2 combines with J gene TRBJ1-4; D may be TRBD1 (5 bases). Germline loops: CDR1 LGHNA, CDR2 YNFKEQ. The CDR3 is 16 residues long. Trimming cost V 0 bases and J 0 bases, with 8 bases left between them. The CDR3 nucleotides are TGTGCCAGCAGCCAAGATAGACAGACAACTAATGAAAAACTGTTTTTT. This codes for CASSQDRQTTNEKLFF.

The gene calls are TRBV27 and TRBJ2-7; TRBD1 aligns across 10 bases. There are 15 residues in the CDR3. The ends lost 4 bases at V and 2 bases at J; junction bases unmatched: 5. CDR1 and CDR2 from the germline V gene are MNHEY and SMNVEV (reference sequence). The CDR3 coding sequence is TGTGCCAGCAGTTCCCGGGACAGGGGCGCCTACGAGCAGTACTTC. It translates to CASSSRDRGAYEQYF.

This clone came up once. As DNA, the CDR3 is TGTGCCAGCAGTTTGAGCAAGGCAGGGTATTTGTCCGGGGAGCTGTTTTTT. This sequence encodes CASSLSKAGYLSGELFF. This chain links TRBV27 with TRBJ2-2; tentative D call: TRBD1 (5 bases). Trimming shortened V by 3 bases and J by 6 bases, and 20 bases separated the two germline ends. There are 17 residues in the CDR3. From germline, CDR1 is MNHEY and CDR2 SMNVEV (reference sequence).

The chain links TRBV4-2 to TRBJ2-1; D is undetermined. The CDR3 consists of 12 residues. The V gene's germline CDR1 is LGHNA and CDR2 YNFKEQ. The V end lost 2 bases, the J end lost 9 bases, and 8 bases lay between the germline ends. Here the CDR3 DNA reads TGTGCCAGCAGCCAAATCCCAGGTGAGCAGTTCTTC. Translation gives CASSQIPGEQFF.

The rearrangement uses TRBV6-6 and TRBJ1-4; TRBD1 matches 7 bases. V lost 6 bases to trimming and J lost 8 bases; unmatched junction nucleotides: 9. The CDR3 sequence is 14 residues long. CDR1 is MNHNY and CDR2 is SVGAGI in the germline V gene (reference sequence). The CDR3 DNA sequence: TGTGCCAGCAGAAGACCAGGGGGACGGGAAAAACTGTTTTTT. It is translated as CASRRPGGREKLFF.

This rearrangement joins TRBV9 to TRBJ1-1, with 7 positions matching TRBD1. The CDR3 has 14 residues. The J segment lost 5 bases and the V segment lost 2 bases, leaving 6 bases of the junction unmatched. Germline-derived CDR1 and CDR2 are SGDLS and YYNGEE. The CDR3 nucleotides read TGTGCCAGCAGCGTTTTGACAGGGATAACTGAAGCTTTCTTT. Its protein product is CASSVLTGITEAFF.

The chain joins TRBV4-2 to TRBJ1-4, with TRBD1 matching 10 bases. V shed 1 base and J 8 bases; nucleotides not matched to a gene: 10. The CDR3 contains 17 residues. Germline CDR1 is LGHNA and CDR2 is YNFKEQ. CDR3 protein: CASSQGSSGTGEEKLFF. CDR3 DNA: TGTGCCAGCAGCCAAGGTAGTTCCGGGACAGGGGAAGAAAAACTGTTTTTT.

There are a few counts of this clone. V usage is TRBV30 and J usage is TRBJ1-1; TRBD1 matches at 9 bases. Germline V lookup: CDR1 GTSNPN, CDR2 SVGIG (reference sequence). J was trimmed by 10 bases and V by 3 bases; bases with no gene match: 6. The CDR3 sequence is 12 residues long. In DNA, the CDR3 is TGTGCCTGGAGCTTACAGGGGGCTAGAGCTTTCTTT. Translated, it gives CAWSLQGARAFF.

This chain uses TRBV7-9 with TRBJ1-5; 7 bases are a match to TRBD1. The CDR3 length is 14 residues. J gave up 6 bases and V 5 bases, and 7 bases lay outside the gene matches. Germline V gene sequence: CDR1 SEHNR, CDR2 FQNEAQ (reference sequence). The CDR3 spells CASSTTGASQPQHF. The CDR3 bases are TGTGCCAGCAGCACCACAGGGGCGAGTCAGCCCCAGCATTTT.

The genes are TRBV2 and TRBJ1-5; a possible D gene is TRBD1 (5 bases). Looked up from germline, CDR1 is SNHLY and CDR2 is FYNNEI. CDR3 length: 13 residues. Trimming stripped 6 bases from V and 6 bases from J, with 12 bases between. The CDR3 coding sequence is TGTGCCAGCAGCCCCAGGGTTGCTCAGCCCCAGCATTTT. It translates to CASSPRVAQPQHF.

The chain employs TRBV10-3 and TRBJ2-7; no clear D gene. The CDR3 contains 13 residues. Trimming took off 2 bases at V and 0 bases at J, with 5 bases between the two ends. CDR1 ENHRY and CDR2 SYGVKD come from the germline V gene. CDR3 nucleotide sequence: TGTGCCATCAGTGAGACATACTCCTACGAGCAGTACTTC. Protein: CAISETYSYEQYF.

The CDR3 DNA sequence: TGTGCCAGCTCACCACAGACAGGGCCTAATGAAAAACTGTTTTTT. It encodes CASSPQTGPNEKLFF. The chain recombines TRBV18 with TRBJ1-4; 7 bases align to TRBD1. Per the germline V gene, CDR1 is KGHSH and CDR2 is LQKENI. The CDR3 totals 15 residues. The ends lost 1 base at V and 3 bases at J; junction bases unmatched: 2.

The chain uses TRBV9 and TRBJ2-5, with 15 positions matching TRBD2. V was pared by 3 bases and J by 2 bases, with 2 bases of the junction left unmatched. Germline CDR1 and CDR2: SGDLS and YYNGEE. CDR3 size: 16 residues. CDR3 amino acids: CASSAGLAGGQETQYF. The CDR3 nucleotides read TGTGCCAGCAGCGCGGGACTAGCGGGGGGACAAGAGACCCAGTACTTC.

This clone has ten or more counts. The chain links TRBV4-2 to TRBJ2-3; 11 nucleotides agree with TRBD2. The CDR3 is made up of 16 amino acids. Looked up from germline, CDR1 is LGHNA and CDR2 is YNFKEQ. V lost 3 bases and J lost 3; bases outside the gene matches: 5. CDR3 nucleotide sequence: TGTGCCAGCAGCCAGGAAGTAGCGGGAGGGACAGATACGCAGTATTTT. Protein product: CASSQEVAGGTDTQYF.